This entry features one TCR beta chain sequence. Terminally differentiated effector memory CD45RA+ cells were excluded from the naive CD8 cells, which were CD45RO-negative and positively selected for CCR7. These data originate in a study of shared clonotypes between healthy human individuals. At the level of the study: CD8 memory received one plate per donor, CD8 naive two, CD4 memory three and CD4 naive three.

Deep-level running was used for the assay. The protocol was immunoSEQ multiplex PCR, while the TCRdb copy is restricted to in-frame clones and leaves out a portion. The sample lists some 2,100,000 clones; just over 90% were seen once. The CDR3 spans 13 residues. V dropped 0 bases and J dropped 5 bases, with 7 bases sitting between them. Germline V gene data show CDR1 as LNHDA and CDR2 as SQIVND (reference sequence). V and J are TRBV19 and TRBJ1-1; D uncertain. This sequence originates from a man aged 18-30 years in good health. Some clones in this sample may be carry-over from other donors' samples. Sequencing input: naive CD8+ T cells from PBMCs. This chain's CDR3 is CASSIDMETEAFF. The CDR3 nucleotides are TGTGCCAGTAGTATAGATATGGAGACTGAAGCTTTCTTT.